The 32 T cell receptor beta chains below all came from one sample that was sequenced in a study of shared clonotypes between healthy human individuals. The assay was immunoSEQ multiplex PCR, and TCRdb's table has in-frame clones only and misses some. The sample includes about 2.4 million clones, 93% of them seen just once. Sequencing was performed on naive CD4+ T cells from PBMCs. Sample subset: CD45RA+ positively selected. These TCRs come from a man between 18 and 29 years old in good health. Some clones in this sample may be carry-over from other donors' samples.

This clone was seen more than once but under ten times. The rearrangement links TRBV29-1 to TRBJ2-1; the match to TRBD2 covers 13 bases. Trimming cost V 6 bases and J 8 bases; bases outside gene matches: 4. The CDR3 extends over 13 amino acids. The germline gives CDR1 SQVTM, CDR2 ANQGSEA. CDR3 in amino acids: CSVKGLAGYEQFF. CDR3 DNA sequence: TGCAGCGTGAAGGGACTAGCGGGATATGAGCAGTTCTTC.

V gene TRBV9 combines with J gene TRBJ2-1, with D perhaps TRBD2 (5 bases). Per germline, CDR1 SGDLS and CDR2 YYNGEE. Trimming removed 6 bases at V and 6 bases at J, with 16 bases between. The CDR3 totals 14 residues. The CDR3 DNA follows: TGTGCCAGCACCGGGGATCCAGAAGCCAATGAGCAGTTCTTC. Its translation: CASTGDPEANEQFF. The full variable domain, in which reference TRBV9 and TRBJ2-1 provide the parts outside the CDR3, is DSGVTQTPKHLITATGQRVTLRCSPRSGDLSVYWYQQSLDQGLQFLIQYYNGEERAKGNILERFSAQQFPDLHSELNLSSLELGDSALYFCASTGDPEANEQFFGPGTRLTVL.

This chain links TRBV2 with TRBJ2-7, with 7 bases identical to TRBD1. CDR3 size: 13 residues. Germline V gene data show CDR1 as SNHLY and CDR2 as FYNNEI. The J segment lost 3 bases and the V segment lost 4 bases, leaving 3 bases of the junction unmatched. CDR3 sequence: CASSGSGGYEQYF. The CDR3 DNA reads TGTGCCAGCAGTGGGTCAGGGGGCTACGAGCAGTACTTC.

This clone was seen once. The rearrangement joins TRBV2 to TRBJ2-3; D possibly corresponds to TRBD2 (5 bases). CDR3 size: 16 residues. V was trimmed by 6 bases and J by 2 bases, leaving 18 bases between them. CDR1 and CDR2 from the germline V gene are SNHLY and FYNNEI. The CDR3 region is CASSWEGLILTDTQYF. CDR3 bases: TGTGCCAGCAGCTGGGAAGGACTGATTCTCACAGATACGCAGTATTTT.

The chain uses TRBV7-2 and TRBJ2-7; D may be TRBD1 or TRBD2 (6 bases each). This CDR3 spans 18 amino acids. Per germline, CDR1 SGHTA and CDR2 FQGNSA. V gave up 5 bases and J gave up 0 bases, with 23 bases separating them. The CDR3 region has the DNA TGTGCCAGCAGCGCCCGAGCCGGGGGCGCCAGAGGCTCCTACGAGCAGTACTTC. Translated, it gives CASSARAGGARGSYEQYF.

V gene TRBV30 combines with J gene TRBJ2-3; 12 bases fit TRBD2. The CDR3 totals 16 residues. The germline gives CDR1 GTSNPN, CDR2 SVGIG (reference sequence). J lost 2 bases, V lost 2 bases, and 5 bases had no gene match. The CDR3 DNA sequence: TGTGCCTGGAGTCGGGGACTAGCGGGTGACACAGATACGCAGTATTTT. This gives the protein CAWSRGLAGDTDTQYF.

The chain joins TRBV7-8 to TRBJ2-1, with a possible D match to TRBD2 (5 bases). Germline CDR1 reads SGHVS; CDR2 reads FQNEAQ. This CDR3 is built from 13 residues. Deletions cut 2 bases from V and 10 bases from J, with 12 bases between. CDR3 sequence: CASSLRTRGEQFF. The CDR3 bases are TGTGCCAGCAGCTTAAGGACCCGAGGGGAGCAGTTCTTC.

Comment on this clone: A single base separates this from a much larger clone, so it may be a read error. The genes are TRBV7-8 and TRBJ2-5; D is undetermined. Germline assignment: CDR1 SGHVS and CDR2 FQNEAQ. This CDR3 has 11 amino acids. Trimming shortened V by 2 bases and J by 3 bases, and 1 base separated the two germline ends. The CDR3, as DNA: TGTGCCAGCAGCTTAAAAGAGACCCAGTACTTC. Amino acid sequence: CASSLKETQYF.

The rearrangement joins TRBV28 to TRBJ2-1; D is unclear. The V and J ends lost 8 bases and 2 bases respectively, with 13 bases between them. CDR1 and CDR2 (germline): MDHEN, SYDVKM. The CDR3 contains 14 residues. As DNA, the CDR3 is TGTGCCAGCGTGGCCGAACTGACCTACAATGAGCAGTTCTTC. This codes for CASVAELTYNEQFF.

The chain couples TRBV28 to TRBJ2-7, with 8 bases identical to TRBD2. Per the germline V gene, CDR1 is MDHEN and CDR2 is SYDVKM. V shed 7 bases, J shed 3 bases, and the junction held 11 bases outside the gene matches. The CDR3 extends over 15 amino acids. The CDR3 bases are TGTGCCAGCACGTCCCGGGGTAGCGGGGACTACGAGCAGTACTTC. This encodes CASTSRGSGDYEQYF.

The chain links TRBV28 to TRBJ2-3; 9 nucleotides align to TRBD2. Germline CDR1 is MDHEN and CDR2 is SYDVKM. V shed 10 bases, J shed 1 base, and the junction held 0 bases outside the gene matches. The CDR3 is 12 residues long. CDR3 amino acids: CAIAGGTDTQYF. The DNA for the CDR3 is TGTGCCATAGCGGGGGGCACAGATACGCAGTATTTT.

The genes are TRBV7-3 and TRBJ2-3, with 10 bases aligning to TRBD2. J was trimmed by 9 bases and V by 6 bases; bases with no gene match: 12. This CDR3 has 15 amino acids. Looked up from germline, CDR1 is SGHTA and CDR2 is FQGTGA. The CDR3 loop is CASRFGLAGEGTQYF. CDR3 in DNA: TGTGCCAGCAGGTTTGGTCTAGCGGGAGAGGGCACGCAGTATTTT.

The chain carries TRBV18 and TRBJ2-5; no clear D. V was cut by 1 base and J by 7 bases, with 10 bases left in between. The CDR3 loop spans 13 amino acids. Germline assignment: CDR1 KGHSH and CDR2 LQKENI. The CDR3 spells CASSPQGSATQYF. In DNA form, the CDR3 reads TGTGCCAGCTCACCACAGGGATCTGCGACCCAGTACTTC. Full variable domain (outside the CDR3, taken from reference TRBV18 and TRBJ2-5): NAGVMQNPRHLVRRRGQEARLRCSPMKGHSHVYWYRQLPEEGLKFMVYLQKENIIDESGMPKERFSAEFPKEGPSILRIQQVVRGDSAAYFCASSPQGSATQYFGPGTRLLVL.

This clone came up once. The V call is TRBV5-1, the J call TRBJ2-3, with 9 bases matching TRBD2. V lost 0 bases to trimming and J lost 4 bases; unmatched junction nucleotides: 6. Per germline, CDR1 SGHRS and CDR2 YFSETQ. The CDR3 covers 16 residues. CDR3 amino acids: CASSLANGGRADTQYF. In DNA form, the CDR3 reads TGCGCCAGCAGCTTGGCCAATGGCGGGAGGGCAGATACGCAGTATTTT.

The chain joins TRBV28 to TRBJ1-5, with 7 bases that match TRBD1. Per the germline V gene, CDR1 is MDHEN and CDR2 is SYDVKM. Trimming took 7 bases from V and 3 from J; bases not matched to a gene: 6. CDR3 length: 14 amino acids. The CDR3 nucleotides are TGTGCCAGCAAGGAGGGGGCCTACAATCAGCCCCAGCATTTT. Its protein is CASKEGAYNQPQHF.

V gene TRBV19 combines with J gene TRBJ2-5; TRBD1 might be the D (6 bases). Deletions cut 4 bases from V and 5 bases from J, with 11 bases between. CDR3 length: 13 residues. Germline V CDR1 and CDR2: LNHDA, SQIVND (reference sequence). The CDR3 DNA sequence: TGTGCCAGTAGTACGACAGGACCGGAGACCCAGTACTTC. Encoded protein: CASSTTGPETQYF.

The chain combines TRBV27 with TRBJ2-3; no reliable D call. In germline, CDR1 is MNHEY, CDR2 SMNVEV (reference sequence). The CDR3 contains 14 residues. V was cut by 4 bases and J by 4 bases, with 12 bases left in between. The CDR3 sequence: CASSSALSADTQYF. The CDR3, as DNA: TGTGCCAGCAGTTCGGCACTAAGTGCAGATACGCAGTATTTT.

As concerns this clone: A read error may account for a junction end that differs from germline. The rearrangement joins TRBV28 to TRBJ2-2, with D hard to call. The CDR3 consists of 13 residues. Germline CDR1 reads MDHEN; CDR2 reads SYDVKM. In DNA form, the CDR3 reads TGTGCCAGCAATTTACCGAACACCGGGGAGCTGTTTTTT. This gives the protein CASNLPNTGELFF.

The chain recombines TRBV5-4 with TRBJ1-2; D might be TRBD1 (6 bases). There are 14 residues in the CDR3. V dropped 3 bases and J dropped 6 bases, with 15 bases sitting between them. The germline V gene has CDR1 SGHNT and CDR2 YYREEE (reference sequence). The DNA of the CDR3 is TGTGCCAGCAGCTCATGGACAGAGCGACATGGCTACACCTTC. Translating gives CASSSWTERHGYTF.

The chain recombines TRBV2 with TRBJ1-2; D is uncertain. The CDR3 sequence is 11 residues long. The germline V and J ends were trimmed by 5 bases and 7 bases, with 8 bases remaining between them. CDR1 is SNHLY, CDR2 FYNNEI, per germline. CDR3 residues: CASSSRGGYTF. The CDR3 nucleotides read TGTGCCAGCAGTTCCCGTGGTGGCTACACCTTC.

The chain combines TRBV14 with TRBJ2-1; D remains unclear. In germline, CDR1 is SGHDN, CDR2 FVKESK. V lost 2 bases, J lost 9 bases, and 14 bases lay in between. This CDR3 is built from 14 residues. CDR3 nucleotides: TGTGCCAGCAGCCAAACCATAACGGTCGTTGAGCAGTTCTTC. Translation gives CASSQTITVVEQFF.

The rearrangement joins TRBV4-1 to TRBJ1-2; D might be TRBD1 (5 bases). Germline CDR1 and CDR2: MGHRA and YSYEKL. The CDR3 totals 16 residues. Trimming cost V 5 bases and J 4 bases, with 20 bases left between them. The CDR3 DNA sequence: TGCGCCAGCAGCTTCCCGCGGGGCTCCAACGGCTATGGCTACACCTTC. Its translation is CASSFPRGSNGYGYTF.

The J gene is TRBJ1-5, the V gene TRBV6-1; D is possibly TRBD1 (5 bases). Germline loops: CDR1 MNHNS, CDR2 SASEGT. V was pared by 6 bases and J by 2 bases, with 14 bases between. This CDR3 contains 15 residues. The CDR3 nucleotides are TGTGCCAGCAGGGGGACCAATGAACGCAATCAGCCCCAGCATTTT. The encoded protein is CASRGTNERNQPQHF.

Here the CDR3 reads CASSEAPRDNEQFF. CDR3 bases: TGTGCCAGCAGTGAGGCCCCCAGGGACAATGAGCAGTTCTTC. This chain uses TRBV9 with TRBJ2-1; a possible D gene is TRBD1 (5 bases). Germline CDR1 is SGDLS and CDR2 is YYNGEE. V was shortened by 5 bases and J by 5 bases, with 14 bases between the two germline ends. This CDR3 region has 14 residues.

V is TRBV5-1 and J is TRBJ2-1; 9 bases map to TRBD2. The V gene end was trimmed by 3 bases and the J gene end by 7 bases; junction bases not matched to a gene: 26. The CDR3 has 21 amino acids. Germline values: CDR1 SGHRS, CDR2 YFSETQ. CDR3 coding DNA: TGCGCCAGCAGCTCCCTCGGCAGGAAATCTTTAGCGGGAGCTGGGAGTAATGAGCAGTTCTTC. It translates to CASSSLGRKSLAGAGSNEQFF.

This chain joins TRBV7-2 and TRBJ2-7; D is perhaps TRBD2 (6 bases). Germline V gene sequence: CDR1 SGHTA, CDR2 FQGNSA. V was shortened by 2 bases and J by 6 bases, with 8 bases between the two germline ends. The CDR3 runs 12 residues. This CDR3 reads CASSLRGGEQYF. CDR3 in DNA: TGTGCCAGCAGCTTACGGGGAGGCGAGCAGTACTTC.

This sequence joins TRBV6-5 and TRBJ2-3; 8 bases line up with TRBD2. Germline assignment: CDR1 MNHEY and CDR2 SVGAGI. The CDR3 contains 14 residues. V lost 9 bases, J lost 2 bases, and 7 bases stayed unmatched. CDR3 residues: CASRDSGDTDTQYF. CDR3 coding DNA: TGTGCCAGTCGGGATAGCGGGGACACAGATACGCAGTATTTT.

This clone was detected once. The V gene is TRBV6-1, the J gene TRBJ1-3; D unclear. Trimming removed 0 bases from V and 3 bases from J, with 12 bases in between. This CDR3 has 16 amino acids. CDR1 is MNHNS and CDR2 is SASEGT in the germline V gene. DNA for the CDR3: TGTGCCAGCAGTGAAGCTTACGGATTGTATGGAAACACCATATATTTT. It encodes CASSEAYGLYGNTIYF.

This chain joins TRBV28 and TRBJ1-5; D is perhaps TRBD1 (6 bases). CDR3 length equals 16 residues. Germline values: CDR1 MDHEN, CDR2 SYDVKM. V lost 7 bases, J lost 2 bases, and 18 bases lay in between. The CDR3 spells CASKSLGTRGNQPQHF. In DNA form, the CDR3 reads TGTGCCAGCAAAAGTTTAGGGACACGGGGCAATCAGCCCCAGCATTTT.

V and J are TRBV7-8 and TRBJ2-7; perhaps TRBD2 as D (6 bases). This CDR3 has 15 residues. Germline V gene sequence: CDR1 SGHVS, CDR2 FQNEAQ. Trimming stripped 2 bases from V and 3 bases from J, with 14 bases between. In nucleotides, the CDR3 is TGTGCCAGCAGCTTAAGGACGGGAGAGGTCTACGAGCAGTACTTC. It encodes CASSLRTGEVYEQYF.

This sequence joins TRBV6-5 and TRBJ2-1; the match to TRBD2 covers 9 bases. Unmatched junction bases numbered 5, after V lost 5 bases and J lost 3 bases. The length of the CDR3 is 15 residues. Looked up from germline, CDR1 is MNHEY and CDR2 is SVGAGI. The CDR3 sequence is CASSIRLADYNEQFF. The CDR3 DNA is TGTGCCAGCAGTATCAGACTAGCGGACTACAATGAGCAGTTCTTC.

The chain employs TRBV7-9 and TRBJ1-3, with D unclear. CDR3 length: 14 residues. The germline V gene encodes CDR1 SEHNR and CDR2 FQNEAQ (reference sequence). V shed 3 bases and J shed 2 bases, with 8 bases lying between them. The DNA for the CDR3 is TGTGCCAGCAGCTTTGAGGGCCCTGGAAACACCATATATTTT. Amino acid sequence: CASSFEGPGNTIYF.